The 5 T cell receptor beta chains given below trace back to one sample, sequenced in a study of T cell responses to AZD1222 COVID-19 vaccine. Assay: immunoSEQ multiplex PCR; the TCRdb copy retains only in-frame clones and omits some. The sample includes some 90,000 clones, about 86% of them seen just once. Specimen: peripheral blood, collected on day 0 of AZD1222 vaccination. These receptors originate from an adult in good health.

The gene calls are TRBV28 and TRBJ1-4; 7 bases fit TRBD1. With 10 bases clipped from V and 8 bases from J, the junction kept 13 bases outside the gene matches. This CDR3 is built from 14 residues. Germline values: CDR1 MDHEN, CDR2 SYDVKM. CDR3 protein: CATLRGGSGEKLFF. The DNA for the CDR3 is TGTGCCACCCTCAGGGGGGGTAGTGGCGAAAAACTGTTTTTT.

CDR3 sequence (DNA): TGTGCCAGCAGCTTAGGGGGAGGGTACAATGAGCAGTTCTTC. Translated, it gives CASSLGGGYNEQFF. J is TRBJ2-1 and V is TRBV7-9, with 7 positions matching TRBD2. V shed 1 base, J shed 4 bases, and the junction held 1 base outside the gene matches. Germline CDR1 and CDR2: SEHNR and FQNEAQ (reference sequence). This CDR3 has 14 residues.

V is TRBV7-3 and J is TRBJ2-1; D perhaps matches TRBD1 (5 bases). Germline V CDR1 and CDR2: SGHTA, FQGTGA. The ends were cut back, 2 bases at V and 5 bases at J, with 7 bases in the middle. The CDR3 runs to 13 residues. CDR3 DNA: TGTGCCAGCAGCTTAGACAGTAACAATGAGCAGTTCTTC. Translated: CASSLDSNNEQFF. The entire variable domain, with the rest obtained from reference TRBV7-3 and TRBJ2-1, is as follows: GAGVSQTPSNKVTEKGKYVELRCDPISGHTALYWYRQSLGQGPEFLIYFQGTGAADDSGLPNDRFFAVRPEGSVSTLKIQRTERGDSAVYLCASSLDSNNEQFFGPGTRLTVL.

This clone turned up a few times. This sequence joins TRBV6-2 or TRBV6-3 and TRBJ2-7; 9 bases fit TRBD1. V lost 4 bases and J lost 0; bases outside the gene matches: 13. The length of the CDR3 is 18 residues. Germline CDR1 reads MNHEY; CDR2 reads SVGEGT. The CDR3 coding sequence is TGTGCCAGCAGTTTCCCGGCAGACGGGGACAGGGACTCCTACGAGCAGTACTTC. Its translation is CASSFPADGDRDSYEQYF.

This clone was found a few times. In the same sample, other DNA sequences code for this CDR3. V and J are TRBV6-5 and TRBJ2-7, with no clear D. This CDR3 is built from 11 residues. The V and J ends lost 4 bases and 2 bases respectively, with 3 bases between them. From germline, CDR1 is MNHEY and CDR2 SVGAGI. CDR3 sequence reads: CASSSTYEQYF. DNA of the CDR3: TGTGCCAGCAGTTCCACCTACGAGCAGTACTTC.